What follows are 32 T cell receptor beta chains derived from one specimen sequenced in a study of tumor-infiltrating lymphocytes in primary liver carcinoma. Starting material of about 0.45 ug total RNA yielded TCR beta cDNA via a constant-region primer. Slightly modified ARM-PCR, run as three nested multiplex PCR rounds, produced the TCR beta libraries. Primers for the first two PCR rounds were TRBV1-TRBV30 forward primers and a C-beta reverse primer (approximately 10 cycles per round). TCRdb fed the multiplex PCR reads into MiXCR, producing one record per CDR3 protein. Of over 95,000 distinct CDR3 sequences listed, around three quarters are singletons. Unsorted bulk tissue (roughly 17-33 mg) underwent RNA and DNA co-extraction. The source material was liver tumor tissue from sampling region 5. The subset is: tumor region T5, tumor centre. These receptor sequences come from a woman aged 60-70 years with primary liver carcinoma and hepatitis B virus infection.

The chain has TRBV6-6 and TRBJ2-7, with D hard to call. The CDR3 is made up of 14 amino acids. V dropped 7 bases and J dropped 2 bases, with 15 bases sitting between them. The germline V gene has CDR1 MNHNY and CDR2 SVGAGI (reference sequence). CDR3 in amino acids: CASTFTCPPYEQYF. The CDR3 DNA follows: TGTGCCAGCACCTTCACCTGTCCCCCCTACGAGCAGTACTTC.

In regard to this clonotype: This may arise from a read error, as a much more abundant clone is one base away. The J gene is TRBJ2-7, the V gene TRBV5-1; 10 nucleotides align to TRBD2. The end of the DNA aligns better with TRBJ2-1, so the J call may be wrong. This CDR3 comprises 13 residues. Germline CDR1 is SGHRS and CDR2 is YFSETQ. The CDR3 region has the DNA TGCGCCACCGGCGAGCGGGAGGGCGATGAGCAGTTCTTC. Translating it yields CATGEREGDEQFF.

As regards this clonotype: At one boundary the junction diverges from the germline segment, which might be a read error. V gene TRBV29-1 combines with J gene TRBJ2-7; D may be TRBD2 (6 bases). Germline loops: CDR1 SQVTM, CDR2 ANQGSEA. The CDR3 sequence is 13 residues long. CDR3 region: CSVARHSAGQQYF. DNA of the CDR3: TGCAGCGTTGCGCGACACTCAGCGGGCCAGCAGTACTTT.

This clonotype was picked up a small number of times. The V gene is TRBV28, the J gene TRBJ1-1; a weak D match, TRBD1 (5 bases). CDR3 length equals 15 residues. The V gene lost 2 bases and the J gene lost 0 bases, with 10 bases spanning the gap. Per germline, CDR1 MDHEN and CDR2 SYDVKM. The CDR3 loop is CASSLMVRVNTEAFF. CDR3 sequence (DNA): TGTGCCAGCAGTTTAATGGTCAGGGTGAACACTGAAGCTTTCTTT. Variable domain in full (rest from reference TRBV28 and TRBJ1-1): DVKVTQSSRYLVKRTGEKVFLECVQDMDHENMFWYRQDPGLGLRLIYFSYDVKMKEKGDIPEGYSVSREKKERFSLILESASTNQTSMYLCASSLMVRVNTEAFFGQGTRLTVV.

Turning to this clonotype: This may stem from a read error, because a much larger clone lies one nucleotide away. The chain recombines TRBV2 with TRBJ2-5, with D maybe TRBD2 (5 bases). From germline, CDR1 is SNHLY and CDR2 FYNNEI. CDR3 size: 12 residues. The chain's CDR3 is CVSLSSGETQYF. The CDR3 DNA follows: TGTGTCAGCTTAAGCTCGGGGGAGACCCAGTACTTC.

Concerning this clonotype: The conserved closing phenylalanine or tryptophan is absent in this CDR3, likely reflecting a read error. The DNA is omitted, as the CDR3 cannot be located on it reliably, and the CDR3 follows TCRdb's listing. This CDR3 is CANSSGLAGVSP. J is TRBJ2-7 and V is TRBV11-2; the table gives TRBD2 as D, unverified against the DNA. The CDR3 extends over 12 residues, inclusive of both ends. Germline CDR1 and CDR2: SGHAT and FQNNGV.

In regard to this clonotype: The junction shows a germline mismatch at one end, possibly a read error. V gene TRBV11-2 combines with J gene TRBJ2-2; possible D gene TRBD2, 5 bases. The CDR3 runs to 13 residues. Germline-derived CDR1 and CDR2 are SGHAT and FQNNGV. The CDR3 loop is CTSCLDRTGKLFF. CDR3 bases: TGTACCAGCTGCTTAGATAGGACTGGGAAGCTGTTTTTT.

Turning to this clonotype: As the CDR3 is not closed by the conserved phenylalanine or tryptophan, this likely results from a read error. The V and J genes are TRBV6-1 and TRBJ2-7; D is possibly TRBD1 (5 bases). The germline V gene encodes CDR1 MNHNS and CDR2 SASEGT. This CDR3 is 14 amino acids long. This chain's CDR3 is CAGSEAFKGYEQYL. The CDR3 bases are TGTGCCGGCAGTGAAGCTTTCAAGGGGTACGAGCAGTACTTG.

As to this clonotype: A junction end diverges from the germline sequence, so it may reflect a read error. This chain connects TRBV6-5 to TRBJ2-1, with D maybe TRBD2 (7 bases). CDR3 size: 15 residues. Germline CDR1 reads MNHEY; CDR2 reads SVGAGI. The CDR3 region is CTSRGGASNPNEQFF. The CDR3 DNA reads as TGTACCAGCAGGGGAGGGGCCTCCAACCCCAATGAGCAGTTCTTC.

This clonotype is classed as medium-sized. This chain links TRBV11-2 with TRBJ2-5, with 8 bases identical to TRBD2. J lost 1 base, V lost 5 bases, and 6 bases had no gene match. This CDR3 spans 15 amino acids. CDR1 and CDR2 from the germline V gene are SGHAT and FQNNGV. CDR3 DNA sequence: TGTGCCAGCAGCCGGGGACTAGTCCTCCAAGAGACCCAGTACTTC. It codes for CASSRGLVLQETQYF.

As to this clonotype: A read error may explain this, as a much larger clone is one base away. The chain is built from TRBV5-1 and TRBJ2-5; no clear D. V lost 6 bases and J 5 bases, leaving 17 bases between the germline ends. The CDR3 consists of 14 residues. Germline-derived CDR1 and CDR2 are SGHRS and YFSETQ. CDR3 in amino acids: CASMTNRAGETQYF. The CDR3 nucleotides read TGCGCCAGCATGACAAACAGAGCTGGGGAGACCCAGTACTTC.

Note on this clonotype: As the CDR3 is not closed by the conserved phenylalanine or tryptophan, this likely results from a read error. This chain links TRBV6-5 with TRBJ2-1; D is possibly TRBD2 (5 bases). The CDR3 contains 14 residues. Germline values: CDR1 MNHEY, CDR2 SVGAGI. The CDR3 sequence is CTSGYSPSTNEQFS. Written as DNA, the CDR3 is TGTACCAGCGGTTACTCCCCTAGCACTAATGAGCAGTTCTCC.

Turning to this clonotype: Its ends do not fully match the called genes, so a read error is possible. The chain combines TRBV6-1 with TRBJ1-2; 7 bases line up with TRBD1. The CDR3 extends over 13 amino acids. CDR1 MNHNS and CDR2 SASEGT come from the germline V gene. The DNA of the CDR3 is TGTGCCAGCAGTGACCGACAGGGCTATGACTACACATTC. Encoded protein: CASSDRQGYDYTF.

Comments on this clonotype: Relative to the germline gene, one junction end is altered; a read error may explain this. The chain has TRBV6-5 and TRBJ1-4; TRBD1 agrees at 8 bases. There are 14 residues in the CDR3. Germline CDR1 and CDR2: MNHEY and SVGAGI. This CDR3 is CASRMKTGAGKLLF. The CDR3 DNA reads TGTGCCAGCAGAATGAAGACAGGGGCCGGAAAACTGTTGTTT.

The V and J genes are TRBV7-8 and TRBJ2-1; tentatively, D is TRBD2 (5 bases). Looked up from germline, CDR1 is SGHVS and CDR2 is FQNEAQ. Deletions cut 2 bases from V and 0 bases from J, with 11 bases between. The CDR3 covers 16 residues. CDR3 nucleotide sequence: TGTGCCAGCAGCTTATGGGGAGTAAGCTCCTACAATGAGCAGTTCTTC. This sequence encodes CASSLWGVSSYNEQFF.

Regarding this clonotype: The junction shows a germline mismatch at one end, possibly a read error. The chain employs TRBV28 and TRBJ1-1; TRBD1 aligns across 9 bases. The CDR3 runs 11 residues. Germline loops: CDR1 MDHEN, CDR2 SYDVKM. DNA for the CDR3: TGTGCCAGCAGTTATATGGGACAGGGACTCTTT. It translates to CASSYMGQGLF. Based on the CDR3 plus reference TRBV28 and TRBJ1-1, the full variable domain is DVKVTQSSRYLVKRTGEKVFLECVQDMDHENMFWYRQDPGLGLRLIYFSYDVKMKEKGDIPEGYSVSREKKERFSLILESASTNQTSMYLCASSYMGQGLFGQGTRLTVV.

About this clonotype: As the CDR3 is not closed by the conserved phenylalanine or tryptophan, this likely results from a read error. Because the CDR3's place on the DNA is in doubt, the DNA is left out and the CDR3 is given as listed by TCRdb. V is TRBV11-2 and J is TRBJ2-3; no check of the table's D call, TRBD2, against the DNA was made. The CDR3 extends over 15 residues, inclusive of both ends. Germline CDR1 reads SGHAT; CDR2 reads FQNNGV. The CDR3 sequence is CASRGVAGATDTQYI.

This clonotype occurred a few times. A clone one base away is much larger, so this may be a read error. The chain links TRBV6-5 to TRBJ2-7, with D perhaps TRBD1 (5 bases). CDR1 MNHEY and CDR2 SVGAGI come from the germline V gene. This CDR3 is built from 11 residues. Here the CDR3 reads CASRKGVWQHF. The CDR3 DNA is TGTGCCAGCAGAAAAGGGGTCTGGCAGCACTTC.

In its sample, this clonotype was seen many times. The genes are TRBV4-1 and TRBJ2-7; 14 bases align to TRBD2. With 0 bases clipped from V and 4 bases from J, the junction kept 5 bases outside the gene matches. The CDR3 totals 17 residues. The germline CDR1 and CDR2 sequences are MGHRA and YSYEKL. The CDR3 nucleotides are TGCGCCAGCAGCCAAGATTTGACTAGCGGGAGGGTATACGAGCAGTACTTC. It specifies CASSQDLTSGRVYEQYF.

For this clonotype: This may stem from a read error, because a much larger clone lies one nucleotide away. The chain links TRBV6-1 to TRBJ1-4; 7 positions agree with TRBD1. The CDR3 has 14 residues. Germline V gene sequence: CDR1 MNHNS, CDR2 SASEGT. With V trimmed by 7 bases and J by 4 bases, 6 bases remained unmatched. CDR3 in DNA: TGTGCCAGCATACTGGACAGGAATAATGAAAAACTGTTTTTT. This sequence encodes CASILDRNNEKLFF.

In this sample, this clonotype turned up once. This may stem from a read error, because a much larger clone lies one nucleotide away. This chain links TRBV7-9 with TRBJ2-3, with D uncertain. The CDR3 runs to 13 residues. From germline, CDR1 is SEHNR and CDR2 FQNEAQ (reference sequence). DNA of the CDR3: TGTGCCAGCAGCCATAGAGACGCAGATACGCGGTATTTT. Its protein is CASSHRDADTRYF.

This chain links TRBV9 with TRBJ2-1; tentative D call: TRBD1 (6 bases). Trimming stripped 3 bases from V and 4 bases from J, with 14 bases between. Germline V gives CDR1 SGDLS, CDR2 YYNGEE. The CDR3 is 15 amino acids. In DNA form, the CDR3 reads TGTGCCAGCAGCGATACAGGGATACGGTACAATGAGCAGTTCTTC. Translated: CASSDTGIRYNEQFF.

Turning to this clonotype: A much larger clone lies one base from this, so it may be a read error. J is TRBJ2-3 and V is TRBV12-3 or TRBV12-4, with 9 bases aligning to TRBD2. The CDR3 spans 16 residues. The CDR3 bases are TGTGCCAGCAGTCCGGTCGCGGGAGGGAAGACAGATACGCTGTATTTT. This encodes CASSPVAGGKTDTLYF.

The chain employs TRBV7-8 and TRBJ2-1; 7 bases are shared with TRBD2. Germline CDR1 is SGHVS and CDR2 is FQNEAQ. The CDR3 is 16 residues long. The trim removed 7 bases at V and 0 bases at J, leaving 9 bases unmatched. DNA of the CDR3: TGTGCCAGCACCCGGGTCGCTAGCGGCTCCTACAATGAGCAGTTCTTC. Protein product: CASTRVASGSYNEQFF.

The chain is built from TRBV29-1 and TRBJ2-5; D gene uncertain. This CDR3 comprises 15 residues. Germline-derived CDR1 and CDR2 are SQVTM and ANQGSEA. The CDR3 loop is CRVKGVGNGQETQYF. The CDR3 DNA is TGCAGGGTTAAAGGTGTAGGAAATGGTCAAGAGACCCAGTACTTC.

The sample holds a few counts of this clonotype. The chain recombines TRBV19 with TRBJ2-3; either TRBD1 or TRBD2 may fit D (5 bases each). The V gene's germline CDR1 is LNHDA and CDR2 SQIVND (reference sequence). The CDR3 has 14 amino acids. Between the trimmed V and J ends, which lost 5 bases and 6 bases, there was a span of 15 bases. CDR3 nucleotide sequence: TGTGCCAGTAGTGATTCCGGGGCCCGGGATACGCAGTATTTT. Amino acids: CASSDSGARDTQYF.

The chain recombines TRBV11-2 with TRBJ2-7, with a weak D call TRBD1 (5 bases). CDR1 is SGHAT and CDR2 is FQNNGV in the germline V gene. V was cut by 7 bases and J by 12 bases, with 25 bases left in between. CDR3 size: 14 residues. CDR3 nucleotide sequence: TGTGCCAGCAACTCCAACCGCAGGGTTCTCGACCTGTACTTC. Translation: CASNSNRRVLDLYF.

The chain has TRBV14 and TRBJ2-7; TRBD1 matches at 7 bases. In germline, CDR1 is SGHDN, CDR2 FVKESK. This CDR3 is built from 14 residues. The CDR3: CVGRPGQNSYEQYF. In DNA form, the CDR3 reads TGTGTCGGCCGACCGGGACAGAACTCCTACGAGCAGTACTTC.

Note on this clonotype: Without the conserved terminal phenylalanine or tryptophan, this CDR3 likely stems from a read error. The chain couples TRBV29-1 to TRBJ1-2; the D gene is possibly TRBD1 (5 bases). V gave up 5 bases and J gave up 6 bases, with 19 bases separating them. This CDR3 has 14 residues. In germline, CDR1 is SQVTM, CDR2 ANQGSEA. The CDR3 loop reads CSVRATGARDGYTL. CDR3 bases: TGCAGCGTTCGGGCGACCGGGGCTCGGGATGGCTACACCCTC.

Concerning this clonotype: It is likely a read error, because the conserved phenylalanine at the end of the CDR3 is missing. It is unclear where the CDR3 begins or ends on the DNA, so no DNA is shown, and the CDR3 is as TCRdb lists it. This chain joins TRBV11-3 and TRBJ2-7. Per the germline V gene, CDR1 is SGHNT and CDR2 is YENEEA. Counting both end residues, the CDR3 totals 12 amino acids. The CDR3 loop is CASSSRPYEHYI.

This clonotype was counted a few times. At one end, the junction sequence differs from germline, possibly due to a read error. The rearrangement joins TRBV29-1 to TRBJ2-1; D assignment may be TRBD1 or TRBD2 (6 bases each). The CDR3 sequence is 17 residues long. Germline V gene sequence: CDR1 SQVTM, CDR2 ANQGSEA. CDR3 nucleotide sequence: TGCAGCGCTGAAGAGCTTGGCGGAGGGGGGTCCCACAATGAGCAGTTCTTC. It specifies CSAEELGGGGSHNEQFF.

This clonotype was picked up many times. The chain has TRBV4-2 and TRBJ2-7; D perhaps matches TRBD2 (5 bases). The CDR3 is 15 amino acids. The V end lost 0 bases, the J end lost 6 bases, and 15 bases lay between the germline ends. Looked up from germline, CDR1 is LGHNA and CDR2 is YNFKEQ. The CDR3 is CASSQDEGYLREQYF. CDR3 in DNA: TGTGCCAGCAGCCAAGATGAGGGATACCTACGCGAGCAGTACTTC.